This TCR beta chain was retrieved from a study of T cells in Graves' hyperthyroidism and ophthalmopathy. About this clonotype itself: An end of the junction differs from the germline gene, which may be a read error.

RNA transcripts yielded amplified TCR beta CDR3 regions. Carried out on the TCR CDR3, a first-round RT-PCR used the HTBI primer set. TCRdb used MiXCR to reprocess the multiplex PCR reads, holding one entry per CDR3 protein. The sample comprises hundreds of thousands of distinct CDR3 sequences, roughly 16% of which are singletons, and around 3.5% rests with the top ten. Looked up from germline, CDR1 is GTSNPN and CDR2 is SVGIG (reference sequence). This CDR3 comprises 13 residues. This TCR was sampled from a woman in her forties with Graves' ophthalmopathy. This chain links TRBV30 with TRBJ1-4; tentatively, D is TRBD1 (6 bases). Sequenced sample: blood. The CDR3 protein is CARRGGPGEKLFF. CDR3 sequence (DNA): TGTGCCCGGAGAGGGGGGCCTGGTGAAAAACTGTTTTTT.